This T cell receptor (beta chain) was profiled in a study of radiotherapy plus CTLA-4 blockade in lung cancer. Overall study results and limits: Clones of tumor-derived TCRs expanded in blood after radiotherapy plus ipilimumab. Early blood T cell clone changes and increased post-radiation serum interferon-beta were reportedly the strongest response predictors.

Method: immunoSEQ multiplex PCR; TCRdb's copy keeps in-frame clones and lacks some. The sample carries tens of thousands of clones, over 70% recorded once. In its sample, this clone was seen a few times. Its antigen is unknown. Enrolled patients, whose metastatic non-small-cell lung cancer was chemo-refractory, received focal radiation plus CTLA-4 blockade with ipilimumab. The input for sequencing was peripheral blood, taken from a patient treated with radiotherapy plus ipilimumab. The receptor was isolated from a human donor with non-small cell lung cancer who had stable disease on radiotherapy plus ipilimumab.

CDR3 sequence reads: CASSPVFRGRYEQYF. The CDR3, as DNA: TGCGCCAGCAGCCCCGTATTTCGGGGAAGATACGAGCAGTACTTC. V and J are TRBV4-1 and TRBJ2-7, with D possibly matching TRBD2 (5 bases). This CDR3 spans 15 amino acids. V shed 4 bases and J shed 4 bases, with 17 bases lying between them. Germline loops: CDR1 MGHRA, CDR2 YSYEKL.